Reported below is one TCR beta chain. Its antigen specificity is not known. For every CD8+ T cell subset, under 350,000 cells were flow-sorted straight into RLT lysis buffer, and each subset was sorted in triplicate. To keep memory contaminants out, a stringent definition of naive CD8+ T cells was applied: CD45RO-CCR7+CD27+CD95-. Peripheral blood mononuclear cells were isolated from buffy coats by standard density gradient centrifugation. Naive CXCR3-negative and CXCR3-positive CD8+ T cells were flow-sorted using a FACSAria III. Total RNA was extracted from sorted cells with an RNeasy Mini Kit. This entry comes from a study of CXCR3-negative and CXCR3-positive naive CD8 T cells (dated by TCRdb to the late 2010s). With respect to the entire study: Some 130 million TRB reads were obtained in total, roughly 1.5 +/- 0.3 million reads per library. The diversity and physicochemical repertoire analyses included about a dozen donors pooled from two independent experiments. For the TRBV-TRBJ cluster analysis, the naive subsets came from 5 or 6 donors, while the memory cells came from 3 donors. Paper-wide results and their limitations: Within the same donor, TRBV-TRBJ usage looked similar between naive CXCR3-negative and CXCR3-positive cells, but memory cells had distinct patterns. Comparably high repertoire diversity was found in both naive subsets, whereas much lower repertoire diversity was found in memory CD8+ T cells. Surface CD5, linked to self-reactivity in mice, was comparable between naive subsets; TCR interaction strength was therefore also inferred from TRB CDR3 physicochemical properties. TRB CDR3s from CXCR3-positive naive cells showed higher hydrophobicity (lower Kidera factor 4), lower energy, and higher strength and volume indices than CXCR3-negative naive cells. Because CXCR3 expression was partially decreased after cryopreservation, freshly isolated PBMCs were used for most assays.

The CDR3, cysteine through phenylalanine, is 13 amino acids long. DNA was not recorded. CDR1 and CDR2 were assigned from the germline V gene (reference sequence) as MNHEY and SMNVEV. These reads were obtained on a NextSeq 550. The Human TCR Profiling Kit (MiLaboratory) was used to prepare UMI-labeled 5' RACE TRB cDNA libraries. The full amount of extracted RNA was used for cDNA synthesis, and the full amount of resulting cDNA was used for PCR amplification. Libraries were prepared in parallel with an identical number of PCR cycles. On the authors' methods: With a minimum of two reads required per UMI, MIGEC and MiXCR pulled out about 50,000 +/- 10,000 unique UMI-labeled TRB cDNA molecules from each library. On average, around 40,000 +/- 10,000 functional in-frame TRB CDR3 nucleotide clonotypes lacking stop codons were found per library. After each sample was downsampled to 5000 UMI-labeled TRB molecules, VDJtools was used to calculate diversity metrics such as normalized Shannon-Wiener and Chao1. VDJtools was used to calculate clonotype-size-weighted physicochemical properties of the central five CDR3 residues, namely interaction energy, strength, volume and Kidera factor 4. One entry per CDR3 protein sequence results from the TCRdb reprocessing of the reads, with DNA left out. The V and J calls were not made by the authors but by TCRdb's processing. The sample's table lists a count of about 6,900 distinct CDR3 sequences. The ten top clones hold 1.4% to 1.5% of the sample.

This chain joins TRBV27 to TRBJ2-2; TCRdb calls TRBD1, which cannot be checked without DNA. Sample: naive CXCR3+ CD8+ T cells from blood. The sample's cell subset or site, from its label and the paper: CD45RO-CCR7+CD27+CD95- naive CD8+ T cells expressing CXCR3 (TNR3+). This clonotype originated in a human donor in good health. Some clones in this sample may be carry-over from other donors' samples. The CDR3 amino acid sequence is: CASSETGFGELFF.